This T cell receptor (beta chain) was sequenced during a study of cytomegalovirus exposure and HLA in healthy donors. The CDR3 totals 15 residues. The J segment lost 0 bases and the V segment lost 6 bases, leaving 4 bases of the junction unmatched. The germline V gene encodes CDR1 MDHEN and CDR2 SYDVKM. The PCR was carried out with 60 Vbeta primers and 13 Jbeta primers. Assay: immunoSEQ multiplex PCR; the TCRdb copy retains only in-frame clones and omits some. Of about 120,000 clones in the sample, about four fifths were seen once. This clonotype originated in a woman aged 25 to 39 in good health and CMV-seronegative. The chain has TRBV28 and TRBJ2-2; TRBD1 matches 7 bases. The material sequenced was PBMCs. CDR3 DNA sequence: TGTGCCAGCAGGAATCAGGGGGCGAACACCGGGGAGCTGTTTTTT. It is translated as CASRNQGANTGELFF.